The 21 T cell receptor beta chains in this list originate from one sample, sequenced in a study of T cell clonality in common variable immunodeficiency. The assay was immunoSEQ multiplex PCR, and TCRdb's table has in-frame clones only and misses some. Captured here are approximately 50,000 clones, none seen once; the top ten comprise 0.65% to 1%. The sample was peripheral blood mononuclear cells. These TCRs come from a person aged 18 to 75 in good health.

This clone appeared many times. The CDR3 end falls 3 residues outside the read, so it is completed with the germline J gene. The chain employs TRBV20-1 and TRBJ2-3, with D possibly being TRBD2 (5 bases). The ends were cut back, 5 bases at V and 0 bases at J, with 6 bases in the middle. Germline values: CDR1 DFQATT, CDR2 SNEGSKA (reference sequence). The CDR3 covers 12 residues. CDR3 protein: CSAPGSTDTQYF. The sequenced CDR3 bases are TGCAGTGCTCCGGGGAGCACAGATACG.

Notes on this clone: The read terminates 3 residues before the CDR3 end, so the remaining end is supplied by the germline J gene. The chain is built from TRBV19 and TRBJ2-3; D remains ambiguous. The V end was cut by 6 bases, the J end by 5 bases, with 15 bases between. Germline V CDR1 and CDR2: LNHDA, SQIVND (reference sequence). There are 14 residues in the CDR3. The CDR3 here is CASSLVVGGDTQYF. The DNA read from the CDR3 is TGTGCCAGTAGCCTGGTCGTCGGCGGAGATACG.

This clone showed up many times. The CDR3 goes on 3 residues after the read ends, and that part is filled in from the germline J gene. This sequence joins TRBV28 and TRBJ2-7, with a weak D call TRBD2 (5 bases). Looked up from germline, CDR1 is MDHEN and CDR2 is SYDVKM. With 5 bases removed from V and 4 bases from J, the gap between germline ends came to 12 bases. This CDR3 comprises 13 residues. CDR3 in amino acids: CASSQFRGYEQYF. The CDR3 bases that were read are TGTGCCAGCAGTCAATTCAGAGGGTACGAG.

At least ten counts were recorded for this clone. The CDR3 end lies 3 residues beyond the end of the read and is filled in from the germline J gene. The chain links TRBV19 to TRBJ1-1; D ambiguous. CDR1 and CDR2 from the germline V gene are LNHDA and SQIVND (reference sequence). The V gene lost 3 bases and the J gene lost 1 base, with 9 bases spanning the gap. CDR3 size: 14 residues. The CDR3 DNA, read in part, is TGTGCCAGTAGTATCGGCAGGTCGAACACTGAA. Its protein product is CASSIGRSNTE. The complete CDR3 sequence is CASSIGRSNTEAFF. The full variable domain, with the rest looked up from reference TRBV19 and TRBJ1-1, is DGGITQSPKYLFRKEGQNVTLSCEQNLNHDAMYWYRQDPGQGLRLIYYSQIVNDFQKGDIAEGYSVSREKKESFPLTVTSAQKNPTAFYLCASSIGRSNTEAFFGQGTRLTVV.

Comments on this clone: The observed sequence ends 3 residues before the CDR3 terminus, with the missing tail filled in from the germline J gene. The chain links TRBV7-3 to TRBJ1-2; tentatively, D is TRBD1 (6 bases). Germline CDR1 SGHTA, CDR2 FQGTGA. This CDR3 contains 14 residues. The CDR3 DNA, read in part, is TGTGCCAGCAGCTTCCTGCCAGGGGTAGGGGAC. Amino acid sequence: CASSFLPGVGD. The whole CDR3 protein reads CASSFLPGVGDYTF. Based on the CDR3 plus reference TRBV7-3 and TRBJ1-2, the full variable domain is GAGVSQTPSNKVTEKGKYVELRCDPISGHTALYWYRQSLGQGPEFLIYFQGTGAADDSGLPNDRFFAVRPEGSVSTLKIQRTERGDSAVYLCASSFLPGVGDYTFGSGTRLTVV.

This clone was picked up a small number of times. The read ends 3 residues before the CDR3 terminus; that terminus is restored from the germline J gene. The rearrangement joins TRBV7-9 to TRBJ1-1; D ambiguous. CDR1 is SEHNR and CDR2 is FQNEAQ in the germline V gene (reference sequence). This CDR3 region has 14 residues. CDR3 loop: CASSPPTGSGAAFF. CDR3 DNA (partial): TGTGCCAGCAGCCCCCCCACCGGTAGCGGAGCA.

Regarding this clone: The DNA ends 3 residues before the CDR3 does, and the rest of the CDR3 is filled in from the germline J gene. This chain connects TRBV10-2 to TRBJ2-1; 8 bases map to TRBD2. CDR3 size: 14 residues. Germline CDR1 is WSHSY and CDR2 is SAAADI. Trimming took 2 bases from V and 6 from J; bases not matched to a gene: 3. Incomplete CDR3 DNA: TGCGCCAGCAGTGAGCGGGGGGGCCGCAATGAG. Translating it yields CASSERGGRNE. The complete CDR3 reads CASSERGGRNEQFF.

This clone was seen many times. The CDR3 end lies 3 residues beyond the end of the read and is filled in from the germline J gene. Distinct nucleotide sequences in the sample also encode this CDR3. The genes are TRBV7-7 and TRBJ2-1; TRBD2 aligns across 15 bases. The trim removed 5 bases at V and 7 bases at J, leaving 3 bases unmatched. CDR3 size: 15 residues. Germline assignment: CDR1 SSHAT and CDR2 FNYEAQ (reference sequence). CDR3 bases read: TGTGCCAGCAGCACCGGACTAGCGGGGGGGAATGAG. It codes for CASSTGLAGGNE. In full, the CDR3 is CASSTGLAGGNEQFF.

This clone was seen many times. This may stem from a read error, because a much larger clone lies one nucleotide away. The read gets to within 3 residues of the CDR3 end, and the germline J gene fills in the rest. The chain employs TRBV5-1 and TRBJ2-2; D may match TRBD1 or TRBD2 (5 bases each). The V gene's germline CDR1 is SGHRS and CDR2 YFSETQ. The CDR3 loop spans 18 amino acids. The CDR3 reads CASSLGEAGLRGANVLFF. The sequenced CDR3 bases are TGCGCCAGCAGCTTGGGTGAGGCAGGGTTGCGAGGGGCCAACGTG. The full variable domain, rest sourced from reference TRBV5-1 and TRBJ2-2, is KAGVTQTPRYLIKTRGQQVTLSCSPISGHRSVSWYQQTPGQGLQFLFEYFSETQRNKGNFPGRFSGRQFSNSRSEMNVSTLELGDSALYLCASSLGEAGLRGANVLFFGEGSRLTVL.

This clone was observed many times. The read falls 3 residues short of the CDR3 end, and the missing part is taken from the germline J gene. The V call is TRBV7-9, the J call TRBJ2-7, with 7 bases fitting TRBD1. CDR3 length: 14 amino acids. The J segment lost 2 bases and the V segment lost 5 bases, leaving 6 bases of the junction unmatched. In germline, CDR1 is SEHNR, CDR2 FQNEAQ (reference sequence). This chain's CDR3 is CASSHDRAAYEQYF. Partial CDR3 DNA: TGTGCCAGCAGCCACGACAGGGCGGCCTACGAG.

This clone was picked up many times. The missing CDR3 end, 3 residues past where the read stops, is filled in from the germline J gene. The V call is TRBV20-1, the J call TRBJ2-2; weak D call: TRBD2 (6 bases). Trimming shortened V by 7 bases and J by 2 bases, and 14 bases separated the two germline ends. Germline values: CDR1 DFQATT, CDR2 SNEGSKA (reference sequence). The CDR3 is 14 residues long. The part of the CDR3 DNA that was read is TGCAGTGGTAACGGGACTTCTAACACCGGGGAG. It translates to CSGNGTSNTGE. The entire CDR3 sequence reads CSGNGTSNTGELFF.

As regards this clone: The read falls 3 residues short of the CDR3 end, and the missing part is taken from the germline J gene. The chain uses TRBV7-3 and TRBJ1-1; possibly TRBD1 for D (6 bases). V was clipped by 5 bases and J by 2 bases, with 12 bases between them. The CDR3 consists of 14 residues. Germline values: CDR1 SGHTA, CDR2 FQGTGA. The sequenced CDR3 bases are TGTGCCAGCAGCATCCCAGGGGTAAACACTGAA. Its translation is CASSIPGVNTE. The entire CDR3 sequence reads CASSIPGVNTEAFF.

This clone was seen repeatedly, ten times or more. The read halts 3 residues ahead of the CDR3 end, with the missing end drawn from the germline J gene. V is TRBV11-2 and J is TRBJ1-4; 9 bases are a match to TRBD1. V lost 3 bases and J lost 8; bases outside the gene matches: 7. Germline CDR1 and CDR2: SGHAT and FQNNGV. This CDR3 is 15 amino acids long. The CDR3 spells CASSFGQGIQEKLFF. The sequenced CDR3 bases are TGTGCCAGCAGCTTTGGACAGGGGATCCAGGAAAAA.

The table lists this clone with many counts. The read ends 3 residues shy of where the CDR3 ends; the end is completed using the germline J gene. The rearrangement uses TRBV20-1 and TRBJ2-7; 9 bases are a match to TRBD2. Germline loops: CDR1 DFQATT, CDR2 SNEGSKA (reference sequence). The ends lost 6 bases at V and 5 bases at J; junction bases unmatched: 14. CDR3 length equals 15 residues. CDR3 residues: CSAAPPSGTPHEQYF. The CDR3 DNA, read in part, is TGCAGTGCCGCTCCCCCTAGCGGGACACCCCACGAG.

This clone has at least ten counts. The read ends 3 residues early relative to the CDR3; the germline J gene fills the gap. V gene TRBV9 combines with J gene TRBJ2-7; a weak D match, TRBD1 (5 bases). CDR1 is SGDLS and CDR2 is YYNGEE in the germline V gene. The CDR3 spans 14 residues. Trimming shortened V by 3 bases and J by 6 bases, and 16 bases separated the two germline ends. This chain's CDR3 is CASSADRGGGEQYF. CDR3 DNA, as far as it was read: TGTGCCAGCAGCGCTGACAGAGGCGGCGGCGAG.

This clone was picked up many times. The read comes to an end 3 residues before the CDR3 does, leaving the germline J gene to fill in the end. The chain employs TRBV6-2 or TRBV6-3 and TRBJ2-5; D may be TRBD1 (6 bases). Per germline, CDR1 MNHEY and CDR2 SVGEGT. Trimming pared 5 bases from V and 4 bases from J, leaving 20 bases between. The CDR3 is 16 residues long. CDR3 loop: CASSGWDNRVRETQYF. CDR3 DNA, as far as it was read: TGTGCCAGCAGTGGTTGGGACAACAGGGTGCGAGAGACC.

The table lists this clone with many counts. The read halts 3 residues ahead of the CDR3 end, with the missing end drawn from the germline J gene. This rearrangement joins TRBV27 to TRBJ1-2, with D possibly being TRBD1 (6 bases). V was cut by 6 bases and J by 2 bases, with 10 bases left in between. Germline CDR1 reads MNHEY; CDR2 reads SMNVEV (reference sequence). The CDR3 is 13 amino acids. The CDR3 reads CASSITGNYGYTF. CDR3 DNA (partial): TGTGCCAGCAGCATAACAGGGAACTATGGC.

By share, this clone ranks as medium-sized (0.01 to 0.1%). The read ends 3 residues shy of where the CDR3 ends; the end is completed using the germline J gene. V is TRBV6-2 or TRBV6-3 and J is TRBJ2-1, with TRBD2 identical over 7 bases. The V gene's germline CDR1 is MNHEY and CDR2 SVGEGT. The CDR3 runs to 15 residues. V shed 4 bases, J shed 0 bases, and the junction held 3 bases outside the gene matches. Incomplete CDR3 DNA: TGTGCCAGCAGTTCGGCGGGGGACTCCTACAATGAG. Translating gives CASSSAGDSYNE. The full-length CDR3 reads as CASSSAGDSYNEQFF.

This clone appeared many times. The read terminates 3 residues ahead of where the CDR3 ends, so the germline J gene completes it. The chain is built from TRBV5-1 and TRBJ2-1; 9 nucleotides line up with TRBD2. J lost 5 bases, V lost 0 bases, and 3 bases had no gene match. CDR3 length: 15 amino acids. Per germline, CDR1 SGHRS and CDR2 YFSETQ. Partial CDR3 DNA: TGCGCCAGCAGCTTGGTAGCGGGAGCTGACAATGAG. Its translation is CASSLVAGADNE. In full, the CDR3 is CASSLVAGADNEQFF.

This clone was detected many times. The sequence runs out 3 residues before the end of the CDR3; the remainder is reconstructed from the germline J gene. The chain carries TRBV19 and TRBJ1-1; a weak D match, TRBD1 (6 bases). Germline CDR1 LNHDA, CDR2 SQIVND (reference sequence). The CDR3 extends over 13 amino acids. The V gene lost 4 bases and the J gene lost 4 bases, with 10 bases spanning the gap. The CDR3 bases that were read are TGTGCCAGTAGTAACGGCAGGGGCACTGAA. Translation: CASSNGRGTE. The entire CDR3 protein reads CASSNGRGTEAFF. The full variable domain, with the rest looked up from reference TRBV19 and TRBJ1-1, is DGGITQSPKYLFRKEGQNVTLSCEQNLNHDAMYWYRQDPGQGLRLIYYSQIVNDFQKGDIAEGYSVSREKKESFPLTVTSAQKNPTAFYLCASSNGRGTEAFFGQGTRLTVV.

This clone occurred many times. Read coverage stops 3 residues before the CDR3 terminus; the germline J gene supplies the remainder. The chain uses TRBV5-4 and TRBJ2-5; 7 nucleotides align to TRBD2. The CDR3 has 14 residues. Germline V gene sequence: CDR1 SGHNT, CDR2 YYREEE (reference sequence). V shed 4 bases and J 3 bases; nucleotides not matched to a gene: 6. The covered CDR3 bases are TGTGCCAGCAGCCCCCCCCTAGCGGAAGAGACC. Residues: CASSPPLAEET. The whole CDR3 is CASSPPLAEETQYF. Full variable domain (missing parts from reference TRBV5-4 and TRBJ2-5): ETGVTQSPTHLIKTRGQQVTLRCSSQSGHNTVSWYQQALGQGPQFIFQYYREEENGRGNFPPRFSGLQFPNYSSELNVNALELDDSALYLCASSPPLAEETQYFGPGTRLLVL.